This T cell receptor beta chain emerged from a study of shared clonotypes between healthy human individuals. The assay was immunoSEQ multiplex PCR, and TCRdb's table has in-frame clones only and misses some. Of about 1 million clones in the sample, about 76% were seen once. This CDR3 has 14 amino acids. Germline-derived CDR1 and CDR2 are SGHTA and FQGNSA. The V and J ends lost 5 bases and 10 bases respectively, with 20 bases between them. The material sequenced was memory CD4+ T cells sorted from blood. Subset of the sample: CD45RA-negative fraction. This TCR came from a man aged 18 to 29 in good health. The chain joins TRBV7-2 to TRBJ1-1, with D uncertain. CDR3 DNA sequence: TGTGCCAGCAGCCCCGGTATTTGGGTCGGCCTAGCTTTCTTT. It codes for CASSPGIWVGLAFF.